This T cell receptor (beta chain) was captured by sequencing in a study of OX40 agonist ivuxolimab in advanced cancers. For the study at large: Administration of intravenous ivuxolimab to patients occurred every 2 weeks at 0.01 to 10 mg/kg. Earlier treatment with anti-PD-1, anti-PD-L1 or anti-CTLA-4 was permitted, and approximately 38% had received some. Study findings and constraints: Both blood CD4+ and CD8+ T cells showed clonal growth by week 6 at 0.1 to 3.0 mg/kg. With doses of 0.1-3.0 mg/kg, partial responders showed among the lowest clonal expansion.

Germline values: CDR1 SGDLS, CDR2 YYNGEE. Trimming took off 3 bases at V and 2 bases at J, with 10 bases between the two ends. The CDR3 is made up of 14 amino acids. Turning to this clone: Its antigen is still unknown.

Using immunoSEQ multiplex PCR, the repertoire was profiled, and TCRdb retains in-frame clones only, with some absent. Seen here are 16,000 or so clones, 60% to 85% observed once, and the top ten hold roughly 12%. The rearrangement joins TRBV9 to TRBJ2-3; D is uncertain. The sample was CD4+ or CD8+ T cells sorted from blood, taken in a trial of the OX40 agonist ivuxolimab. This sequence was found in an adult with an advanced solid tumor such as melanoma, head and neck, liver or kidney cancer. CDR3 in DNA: TGTGCCAGCAGCGGGTACCACACCACAGATACGCAGTATTTT. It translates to CASSGYHTTDTQYF.